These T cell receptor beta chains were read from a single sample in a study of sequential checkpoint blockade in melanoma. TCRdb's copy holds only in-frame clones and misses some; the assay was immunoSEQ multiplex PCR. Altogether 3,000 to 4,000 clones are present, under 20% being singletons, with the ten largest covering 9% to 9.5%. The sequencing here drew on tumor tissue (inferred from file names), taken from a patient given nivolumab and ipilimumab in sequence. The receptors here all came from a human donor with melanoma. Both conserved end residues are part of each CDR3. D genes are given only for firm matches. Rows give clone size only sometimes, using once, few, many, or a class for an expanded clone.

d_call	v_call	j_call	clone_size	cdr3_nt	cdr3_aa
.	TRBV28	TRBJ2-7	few	TGTGCCAGCAGTTCCCCGGGAAGCGTCTACGAGCAGTACTTC	CASSSPGSVYEQYF
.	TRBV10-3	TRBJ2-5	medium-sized	TGTGCCATCAGTGAGGTCACAGCTATTAACCAAGAGACCCAGTACTTC	CAISEVTAINQETQYF
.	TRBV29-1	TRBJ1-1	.	TGCAGCGTTGAAGAATCTGGGGGTCGCACTGAAGCTTTCTTT	CSVEESGGRTEAFF
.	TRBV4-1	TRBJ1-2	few	TGCGCCAGCAGCCAAGATCGGGTCTATGGCTACACCTTC	CASSQDRVYGYTF
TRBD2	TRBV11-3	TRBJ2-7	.	TGTGCCAGCAGCCCAGCGGGAGGTCCCTACGAGCAGTACTTC	CASSPAGGPYEQYF
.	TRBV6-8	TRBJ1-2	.	TGTGCCATCAGCCCGACAGAAGACTATGGCTACACCTTC	CAISPTEDYGYTF
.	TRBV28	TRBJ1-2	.	TGTGCCAGCAGTTTCAGGAAGGAGGGCTACACCTTC	CASSFRKEGYTF
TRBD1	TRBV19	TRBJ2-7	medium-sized	TGTGCCAGTAGCCTACCGGGACAGCGCAGTGGCGAGCAGTACTTC	CASSLPGQRSGEQYF
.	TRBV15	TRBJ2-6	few	TGTGCCACCAGCAGAAGGAACTCTGGGGCCAACGTCCTGACTTTC	CATSRRNSGANVLTF
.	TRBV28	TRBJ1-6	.	TGTGCCAGCAGCACCCACAGGGACGGGTCACCCCTCCACTTT	CASSTHRDGSPLHF
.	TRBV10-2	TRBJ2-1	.	TGCGCCAGCAGTGGGAAACCCCGAGGCGGTGGGTCCTACAATGAGCAGTTCTTC	CASSGKPRGGGSYNEQFF
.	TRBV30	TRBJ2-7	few	TGTGCCTGGAGTGGGGGCCTTAGGTCCTACGAGCAGTACTTC	CAWSGGLRSYEQYF
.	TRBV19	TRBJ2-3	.	TGTGCCAGTAGTATAAGGATTTCTAGCACAGATACGCAGTATTTT	CASSIRISSTDTQYF
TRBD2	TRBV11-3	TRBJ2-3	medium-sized	TGTGCCAGCAGCCGAGGACTAGAGGTAGATACGCAGTATTTT	CASSRGLEVDTQYF
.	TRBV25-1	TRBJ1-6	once	TGTGCCAGCAGGAGGGGGGGGTATAATTCACCCCTCCACTTT	CASRRGGYNSPLHF
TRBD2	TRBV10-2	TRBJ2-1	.	TGCGCCAGCAGTGGCCTAGCGGGAGGGCTGTACAATGAGCAGTTCTTC	CASSGLAGGLYNEQFF
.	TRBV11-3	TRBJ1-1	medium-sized	TGTGCCAGCAGCTATCACCCAGACGTGTATACTGAAGCTTTCTTT	CASSYHPDVYTEAFF
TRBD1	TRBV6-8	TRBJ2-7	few	TGTGCCAGCAGTTATCAGGACAGGGAAAACGAGCAGTACTTC	CASSYQDRENEQYF
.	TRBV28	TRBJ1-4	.	TGTGCCAGCAGCTCCCCAGCGGGCGTGGGTGAAAAACTGTTTTTT	CASSSPAGVGEKLFF
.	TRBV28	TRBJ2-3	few	TGTGCCAGCGGAAGGGGCACTAGCACAGATACGCAGTATTTT	CASGRGTSTDTQYF
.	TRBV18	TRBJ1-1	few	TGTGCCAGCTCATACGGGGCGAACACTGAAGCTTTCTTT	CASSYGANTEAFF
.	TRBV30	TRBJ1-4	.	TGTGCCTGGGGATCCCCGGGGTTAGATAATGAAAAACTGTTTTTT	CAWGSPGLDNEKLFF
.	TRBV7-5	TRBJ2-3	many	TGTGCCAGCAGCTTATACAGGGGAACAGATACGCAGTATTTT	CASSLYRGTDTQYF
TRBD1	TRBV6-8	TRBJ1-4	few	TGTGCCAGCAGTTACGGAGGGACAGGGACCAAGTGGGGTGAGAAACTGTTTTTT	CASSYGGTGTKWGEKLFF
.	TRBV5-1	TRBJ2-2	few	TGCGCCAGCAGCCCGAAGAGCCCGGTTCACACCGGGGAGCTGTTTTTT	CASSPKSPVHTGELFF
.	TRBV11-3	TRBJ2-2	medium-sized	TGTGCCAGCAGCTTCGGCGGTCAGGCGAACACCGGGGAGCTGTTTTTT	CASSFGGQANTGELFF
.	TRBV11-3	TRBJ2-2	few	TGTGCCAGCAGCCCCCGGTTATCGGGGCAGATGATAAACACCGGGGAGCTGTTTTTT	CASSPRLSGQMINTGELFF
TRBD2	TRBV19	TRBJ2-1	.	TGTGCCAGCGGGGGACTAGCGGGAGACCTATACAATGAGCAGTTCTTC	CASGGLAGDLYNEQFF
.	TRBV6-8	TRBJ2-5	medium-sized	TGTGCCAGTCGGGTTGAAGGGGGAAAGACCCAGTACTTC	CASRVEGGKTQYF
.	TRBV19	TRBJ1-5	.	TGTGCCAGTAGTAAGGCAGGGGAACAGCCCCAGCATTTT	CASSKAGEQPQHF
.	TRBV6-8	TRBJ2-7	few	TGTGCCAGCAGTGGAATACAGGGTTCGGGGTACGAGCAGTACTTC	CASSGIQGSGYEQYF
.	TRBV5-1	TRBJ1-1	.	TGCGCCAGCAGCTGGGGCAGCTACACAAACACTGAAGCTTTCTTT	CASSWGSYTNTEAFF
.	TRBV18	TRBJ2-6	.	TGTGCCAGCTCACTGTCAATAGCTGGGGCCAACGTCCTGACTTTC	CASSLSIAGANVLTF
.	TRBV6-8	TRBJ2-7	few	TGTGCCAGCAGTCTACGTGGCGGGTTCTACGAGCAGTACTTC	CASSLRGGFYEQYF
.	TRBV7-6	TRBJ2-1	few	TGTGCCAGCAGCTTTTATGGGTCCTACAATGAGCAGTTCTTC	CASSFYGSYNEQFF
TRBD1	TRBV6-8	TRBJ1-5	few	TGTGCCAGCAACCCGACAGGGGATCCGAATCAGCCCCAGCATTTT	CASNPTGDPNQPQHF
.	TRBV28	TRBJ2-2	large	TGTGCCAGCAGTTTTACCAGGGATTTTATCGGCACCGGGGAGCTGTTTTTT	CASSFTRDFIGTGELFF
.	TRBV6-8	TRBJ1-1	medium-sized	TGTGCCAGCAGTCCACACCAACGGGACACTGAAGCTTTCTTT	CASSPHQRDTEAFF
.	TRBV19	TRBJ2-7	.	TGTGCCAGTAGTATAGAGAGTAGCGGCGTCGGCTACGAGCAGTACTTC	CASSIESSGVGYEQYF
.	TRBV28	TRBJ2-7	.	TGTGCCATCCTTTCCGGGACAAAGGCTCTACTCTTC	CAILSGTKALLF
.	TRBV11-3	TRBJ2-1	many	TGTGCCAGCAGCTTGGATCGGGGGAGCTCCTACAATGAGCAGTTCTTC	CASSLDRGSSYNEQFF
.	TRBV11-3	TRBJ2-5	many	TGTGCCAGCAGCTATCAGGGTAGGGGAGAGACCCAGTACTTC	CASSYQGRGETQYF
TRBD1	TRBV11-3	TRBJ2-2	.	TGTGCCAGCAGCCCCCAGACGGGACAGGGGTGGGCCGGGGAGCTGTTTTTT	CASSPQTGQGWAGELFF
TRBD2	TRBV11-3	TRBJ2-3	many	TGTGCCAGCAGCGGGACTAGCGGGAGGGCCGCAGATACGCAGTATTTT	CASSGTSGRAADTQYF
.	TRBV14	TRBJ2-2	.	TGTGCCAGCAGCTCCCGGGACCCCGGGAGCGGCACCGGGGAGCTGTTTTTT	CASSSRDPGSGTGELFF
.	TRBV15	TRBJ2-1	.	TGTGCCACCAGCAGAGACGGCGGGAAAGGGAATGAGCAGTTCTTC	CATSRDGGKGNEQFF
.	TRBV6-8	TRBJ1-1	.	TGTGCCAGCAGCCGAACTGGGGTACCGAACATGAACACTGAAGCTTTCTTT	CASSRTGVPNMNTEAFF
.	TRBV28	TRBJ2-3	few	TGTGCCAGCAACTCCCCCAGCGGACTAACAGATACGCAGTATTTT	CASNSPSGLTDTQYF
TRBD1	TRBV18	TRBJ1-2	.	TGTGCCAGCTCTCCGAAATTAAAGACAGGGAAGTATGGCTACACCTTC	CASSPKLKTGKYGYTF
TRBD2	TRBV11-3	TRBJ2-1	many	TGTGCCAGCAGCTTATCTGGGACTAGCGGGGGCCAGGAGTTCTTC	CASSLSGTSGGQEFF
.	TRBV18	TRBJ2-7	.	TGTGCCAGCTCACCACCCGGAAGAGCTAAGCAGTACTTC	CASSPPGRAKQYF
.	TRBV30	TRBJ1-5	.	TGTGCCTGGAGTGTAGTAGGCAATCAGCCCCAGCATTTT	CAWSVVGNQPQHF
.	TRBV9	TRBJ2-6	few	TGTGCCAGCAGCGAAGGAGGGTCCGGGGCCAACGTCCTGACTTTC	CASSEGGSGANVLTF
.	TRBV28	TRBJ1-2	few	TGTGCCAGCACTGTATCTGGGCAGGGCTACACCTTC	CASTVSGQGYTF
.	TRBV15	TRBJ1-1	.	TGTGCCACCAGCAGAGATCGAGAGGGTAACACTGAAGCTTTCTTT	CATSRDREGNTEAFF
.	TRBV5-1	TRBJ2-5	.	TGCGCCAGCAGCTTGGGATACGCACAGGGTCGGGAGACCCAGTACTTC	CASSLGYAQGRETQYF
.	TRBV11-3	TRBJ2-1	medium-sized	TGTGCCAGCAGCCAATTAGTGGGGCAGGGGAAATTAAATGAGCAGTTCTTC	CASSQLVGQGKLNEQFF
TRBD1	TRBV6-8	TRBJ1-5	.	TGTGCCAGCAGTTACCCGGACAGGGCGAGAGTTCAGCCCCAGCATTTT	CASSYPDRARVQPQHF